The present T cell receptor beta chain was sequenced within a study of technical replicates of blood from a handful of donors. The CDR3 length is 15 residues. V was pared by 4 bases and J by 4 bases, with 14 bases between. Germline V lookup: CDR1 MNHEY, CDR2 SMNVEV (reference sequence). The assay was immunoSEQ multiplex PCR, and TCRdb's table has in-frame clones only and misses some. The sample yields about 73,000 clones, roughly 90% seen once. The chain joins TRBV27 to TRBJ2-1, with D tentatively TRBD2 (6 bases). Input material: PBMCs. The sequence derives from a human donor in good health. Some clones in this sample may be carry-over from other donors' samples. This chain's CDR3 is CASSSRTKLYNEQFF. As DNA, the CDR3 is TGTGCCAGCAGTTCCAGGACTAAACTATACAATGAGCAGTTCTTC.